Each of the 32 T cell receptor beta chains below was sequenced from the same sample in a study of blood T cell repertoires in COVID-19. Clones were sequenced by immunoSEQ multiplex PCR, and TCRdb holds only the in-frame ones, with some missing. The data hold tens of thousands of clones, with 82% observed a single time. The sequencing sample was made of peripheral blood. The receptor source for this set is a woman aged 55 to 70 with acute or convalescent COVID-19.

The genes are TRBV13 and TRBJ2-3; 16 bases fit TRBD2. CDR1 and CDR2 from the germline V gene are PRHDT and FYEKMQ (reference sequence). The CDR3 runs to 18 residues. The V gene end was trimmed by 5 bases and the J gene end by 3 bases; junction bases not matched to a gene: 8. CDR3 in DNA: TGTGCCAGCAGCCTGGGACTAGCGGGGGGGCCGAGGACAGATACGCAGTATTTT. Amino acid sequence: CASSLGLAGGPRTDTQYF.

V is TRBV30 and J is TRBJ1-2, with 7 nucleotides matching TRBD1. The CDR3 contains 16 residues. V gave up 0 bases and J gave up 2 bases; unmatched junction bases: 9. Germline loops: CDR1 GTSNPN, CDR2 SVGIG (reference sequence). The CDR3 bases are TGTGCCTGGAGTGTACCAGGGGGGACTGAAAACTATGGCTACACCTTC. Protein sequence: CAWSVPGGTENYGYTF.

DNA for the CDR3: TGTGCCAGCAGTTTCCAGTCTAATTCACCCCTCCACTTT. Amino acid sequence: CASSFQSNSPLHF. The chain carries TRBV12-3 or TRBV12-4 and TRBJ1-6; D unclear. V was pared by 3 bases and J by 6 bases, with 6 bases between. The CDR3 is 13 amino acids.

This chain joins TRBV3-1 (or the pseudogene TRBV3-2) and TRBJ2-3, with 15 positions matching TRBD2. This CDR3 has 17 residues. With V trimmed by 5 bases and J by 6 bases, 9 bases remained unmatched. Germline assignment: CDR1 LGHDT and CDR2 YNNKEL (reference sequence). CDR3 in amino acids: CASSTWTSGGAADTQYF. The CDR3 nucleotides are TGTGCCAGCAGCACCTGGACTAGCGGGGGGGCCGCGGATACGCAGTATTTT.

This chain joins TRBV5-1 and TRBJ1-5, with no clear D. Germline CDR1 SGHRS, CDR2 YFSETQ. This CDR3 has 13 amino acids. V gave up 1 base and J gave up 11 bases, with 13 bases separating them. CDR3 DNA sequence: TGCGCCAGCAGCTTGAGTGGGCTCGGGGCCCAGCATTTT. Protein: CASSLSGLGAQHF.

The chain combines TRBV11-2 with TRBJ2-2; D ambiguous. The V gene's germline CDR1 is SGHAT and CDR2 FQNNGV. This CDR3 comprises 11 residues. V lost 1 base to trimming and J lost 11 bases, with 5 bases between them. Written as DNA, the CDR3 is TGTGCCAGCAGCTTAGTTGGCGAGCTGTTTTTT. It translates to CASSLVGELFF. Variable domain in full (rest from reference TRBV11-2 and TRBJ2-2): EAGVAQSPRYKIIEKRQSVAFWCNPISGHATLYWYQQILGQGPKLLIQFQNNGVVDDSQLPKDRFSAERLKGVDSTLKIQPAKLEDSAVYLCASSLVGELFFGEGSRLTVL.

The chain employs TRBV3-1 (or the pseudogene TRBV3-2) and TRBJ2-2, with 10 bases fitting TRBD1. The CDR3 length is 15 residues. The junction had 4 bases not matched to a gene; V was cut back by 3 bases and J by 6 bases. Germline values: CDR1 LGHDT, CDR2 YNNKEL (reference sequence). In DNA, the CDR3 is TGTGCCAGCAGCCAGGGACAGGGGTACGCCGGGGAGCTGTTTTTT. Protein: CASSQGQGYAGELFF.

The V gene is TRBV2, the J gene TRBJ2-3; 13 bases match TRBD2. Germline V gives CDR1 SNHLY, CDR2 FYNNEI. With V trimmed by 7 bases and J by 0 bases, 4 bases remained unmatched. The CDR3 extends over 16 amino acids. The CDR3 sequence is CASNGLAGASTDTQYF. The CDR3 region has the DNA TGTGCCAGCAATGGACTAGCGGGGGCTAGCACAGATACGCAGTATTTT.

J is TRBJ2-7 and V is TRBV6-5; TRBD2 might be the D (6 bases). Deletions cut 4 bases from V and 0 bases from J, with 16 bases between. There are 16 residues in the CDR3. The germline V gene encodes CDR1 MNHEY and CDR2 SVGAGI. The CDR3 sequence is CASSSSPGLSSYEQYF. In nucleotides, the CDR3 is TGTGCCAGCAGTTCCAGTCCGGGACTGAGCTCCTACGAGCAGTACTTC.

The rearrangement uses TRBV3-1 (or the pseudogene TRBV3-2) and TRBJ1-1, with no clear D. CDR3 length equals 13 residues. Trimming took off 2 bases at V and 10 bases at J, with 14 bases between the two ends. Germline assignment: CDR1 LGHDT and CDR2 YNNKEL (reference sequence). This CDR3 reads CASSQSRVRSAFF. The DNA for the CDR3 is TGTGCCAGCAGCCAATCTCGGGTTAGATCAGCTTTCTTT.

The chain combines TRBV21-1 with TRBJ2-5; the listed D gene, TRBD2, was not tested against the DNA. TRBV21-1 is termed a pseudogene. The CDR3 sequence is 16 residues long. CDR3 residues: CASSNNGGAYQETQYF. CDR3 DNA: TGTGCCAGCAGCAACAACGGGGGGGCGTATCAAGAGACCCAGTACTTC.

Many counts were recorded for this clone. The V gene is TRBV27, the J gene TRBJ2-3, with 8 bases aligning to TRBD2. Germline-derived CDR1 and CDR2 are MNHEY and SMNVEV (reference sequence). Trimming removed 2 bases from V and 6 bases from J; junction bases left unmatched: 7. The CDR3 loop spans 15 amino acids. The CDR3 spells CASSLRGLATDTQYF. The CDR3 region has the DNA TGTGCCAGCAGTTTAAGAGGACTAGCAACCGATACGCAGTATTTT.

This clone appeared a few times. V is TRBV12-3 or TRBV12-4 and J is TRBJ1-5; TRBD1 aligns across 7 bases. With V trimmed by 5 bases and J by 5 bases, 3 bases remained unmatched. CDR3 length equals 13 residues. This CDR3 is CASSAGGDQPQHF. CDR3 DNA: TGTGCCAGCAGTGCAGGGGGTGATCAGCCCCAGCATTTT.

This clone was detected a few times. Other nucleotide sequences in the sample specify the same CDR3. The chain is built from TRBV7-2 and TRBJ1-3; a weak D match, TRBD1 (6 bases). V lost 8 bases, J lost 0 bases, and 11 bases lay in between. CDR1 and CDR2 from the germline V gene are SGHTA and FQGNSA. The CDR3 has 14 residues. The CDR3 protein is CASATGPSGNTIYF. The DNA of the CDR3 is TGTGCCAGCGCTACAGGGCCCTCTGGAAACACCATATATTTT.

This clone was counted a few times. The chain joins TRBV19 to TRBJ1-1; possible D gene TRBD1, 5 bases. The V gene's germline CDR1 is LNHDA and CDR2 SQIVND (reference sequence). Trimming took 3 bases from V and 4 from J, leaving 12 bases between them. This CDR3 is built from 14 residues. CDR3 DNA sequence: TGTGCCAGTAGTATCGGAGGGGTCGGCACTGAAGCTTTCTTT. Amino acid sequence: CASSIGGVGTEAFF.

This clone was seen just once. The rearrangement uses TRBV5-5 and TRBJ2-1; the D gene is possibly TRBD2 (7 bases). Trimming took 4 bases from V and 3 from J, leaving 14 bases between them. Germline loops: CDR1 SGHKS, CDR2 YYEKEE (reference sequence). CDR3 length equals 15 residues. The CDR3 DNA follows: TGTGCCAGCAGCGGGGGAGGGGGTTTCTACAATGAGCAGTTCTTC. Its translation is CASSGGGGFYNEQFF.

V and J are TRBV3-1 (or the pseudogene TRBV3-2) and TRBJ1-2, with 8 nucleotides matching TRBD1. Germline V CDR1 and CDR2: LGHDT, YNNKEL (reference sequence). This CDR3 region has 18 residues. V shed 0 bases, J shed 0 bases, and the junction held 9 bases outside the gene matches. The DNA of the CDR3 is TGTGCCAGCAGCCAAGATCGGGCAGGGGGCCTCCCTAACTATGGCTACACCTTC. This gives the protein CASSQDRAGGLPNYGYTF.

V gene TRBV28 combines with J gene TRBJ2-7, with TRBD1 as a possible D gene (6 bases). V dropped 6 bases and J dropped 3 bases, with 6 bases sitting between them. This CDR3 is built from 11 residues. Germline V gene data show CDR1 as MDHEN and CDR2 as SYDVKM. The CDR3 protein is CASRDSYEQYF. The CDR3 nucleotides are TGTGCCAGCAGGGACAGCTACGAGCAGTACTTC.

The V and J genes are TRBV7-3 and TRBJ2-7, with 10 bases fitting TRBD2. The germline V gene has CDR1 SGHTA and CDR2 FQGTGA. The CDR3 sequence is 15 residues long. V shed 2 bases, J shed 0 bases, and the junction held 1 base outside the gene matches. As DNA, the CDR3 is TGTGCCAGCAGCTTAGCTAGCGGGAGCTCCTACGAGCAGTACTTC. It yields the protein CASSLASGSSYEQYF.

The gene calls are TRBV19 and TRBJ1-4; D is unclear. CDR1 is LNHDA and CDR2 is SQIVND in the germline V gene (reference sequence). This CDR3 is 10 amino acids long. Trimming shortened V by 6 bases and J by 11 bases, and 7 bases separated the two germline ends. This CDR3 reads CASSAQKLFF. DNA for the CDR3: TGTGCCAGTAGCGCACAGAAACTGTTTTTT. The entire variable domain, with the rest obtained from reference TRBV19 and TRBJ1-4, is as follows: DGGITQSPKYLFRKEGQNVTLSCEQNLNHDAMYWYRQDPGQGLRLIYYSQIVNDFQKGDIAEGYSVSREKKESFPLTVTSAQKNPTAFYLCASSAQKLFFGSGTQLSVL.

V usage is TRBV10-3 and J usage is TRBJ2-1, with 14 bases lining up with TRBD2. Losses at the gene ends were 6 bases for V and 8 bases for J; bases not matched to a gene: 9. Germline-derived CDR1 and CDR2 are ENHRY and SYGVKD. This CDR3 is 16 amino acids long. CDR3 in DNA: TGTGCCATCAGCTTGGGACTAGCGGGGGTCTTGGATGAGCAGTTCTTC. This codes for CAISLGLAGVLDEQFF.

The rearrangement links TRBV2 to TRBJ1-2; the D gene is possibly TRBD1 (6 bases). The CDR3 contains 13 residues. The V gene's germline CDR1 is SNHLY and CDR2 FYNNEI. The germline V and J ends were trimmed by 8 bases and 3 bases, with 13 bases remaining between them. The CDR3 loop is CASVGQIDYGYTF. CDR3 nucleotides: TGTGCCAGCGTCGGACAGATAGACTATGGCTACACCTTC. The full variable domain, with the rest looked up from reference TRBV2 and TRBJ1-2, is EPEVTQTPSHQVTQMGQEVILRCVPISNHLYFYWYRQILGQKVEFLVSFYNNEISEKSEIFDDQFSVERPDGSNFTLKIRSTKLEDSAMYFCASVGQIDYGYTFGSGTRLTVV.

The V gene is TRBV9, the J gene TRBJ1-2, with D possibly matching TRBD1 (5 bases). V dropped 0 bases and J dropped 1 base, with 10 bases sitting between them. CDR3 length: 15 residues. Germline assignment: CDR1 SGDLS and CDR2 YYNGEE. The CDR3 DNA reads TGTGCCAGCAGCGTAGAGGGGCGGTATAACTATGGCTACACCTTC. Amino acids: CASSVEGRYNYGYTF.

The table lists this clone with a count of one. J is TRBJ1-2 and V is TRBV6-5; TRBD1 agrees at 8 bases. This CDR3 spans 15 amino acids. The J segment lost 2 bases and the V segment lost 0 bases, leaving 2 bases of the junction unmatched. Germline-derived CDR1 and CDR2 are MNHEY and SVGAGI. The DNA for the CDR3 is TGTGCCAGCAGTTACTCGGGACAGGTGAACTATGGCTACACCTTC. This translates into CASSYSGQVNYGYTF.

The genes are TRBV11-2 and TRBJ1-2, with TRBD1 as a possible D gene (5 bases). Deletions cut 1 base from V and 9 bases from J, with 15 bases between. There are 14 residues in the CDR3. CDR1 and CDR2 from the germline V gene are SGHAT and FQNNGV. CDR3 bases: TGTGCCAGCAGCTTAGGATCGTCGGGGGGACGCTACACCTTC. It encodes CASSLGSSGGRYTF.

The rearrangement joins TRBV4-2 to TRBJ1-5; maybe TRBD1 (6 bases). The length of the CDR3 is 18 residues. V lost 4 bases and J lost 1, with 20 bases in between. The germline CDR1 and CDR2 sequences are LGHNA and YNFKEQ. CDR3 nucleotide sequence: TGTGCCAGCAGCCGTCTAGGGGGTGGGGCTAGGAGCAATCAGCCCCAGCATTTT. Its protein is CASSRLGGGARSNQPQHF.

V usage is TRBV18 and J usage is TRBJ2-7; 7 nucleotides match TRBD1. The germline V gene has CDR1 KGHSH and CDR2 LQKENI. CDR3 length: 14 residues. With V trimmed by 3 bases and J by 6 bases, 8 bases remained unmatched. This chain's CDR3 is CASSPTPTGFEQYF. CDR3 nucleotides: TGTGCCAGCTCACCGACCCCGACAGGGTTCGAGCAGTACTTC.

This clone occurred a few times. The gene calls are TRBV5-1 and TRBJ1-4; D gene ambiguous. CDR3 length: 14 amino acids. Germline lookup yields CDR1 SGHRS and CDR2 YFSETQ. Trimming shortened V by 2 bases and J by 0 bases, and 5 bases separated the two germline ends. This CDR3 is CASSFYATNEKLFF. CDR3 DNA sequence: TGCGCCAGCAGCTTTTATGCAACTAATGAAAAACTGTTTTTT.

This clone was recorded once. The chain has TRBV19 and TRBJ2-1; 7 positions match TRBD2. V trimming: 5 bases; J trimming: 7 bases; junction bases outside the gene matches: 8. The germline gives CDR1 LNHDA, CDR2 SQIVND (reference sequence). The CDR3 sequence is 14 residues long. CDR3 residues: CASSSYAGVNEQFF. CDR3 bases: TGTGCCAGTAGTTCATATGCGGGAGTTAATGAGCAGTTCTTC. Combining the CDR3 with reference TRBV19 and TRBJ2-1 gives the whole variable domain DGGITQSPKYLFRKEGQNVTLSCEQNLNHDAMYWYRQDPGQGLRLIYYSQIVNDFQKGDIAEGYSVSREKKESFPLTVTSAQKNPTAFYLCASSSYAGVNEQFFGPGTRLTVL.

The chain uses TRBV7-2 and TRBJ1-2; weak D call: TRBD1 (5 bases). CDR3 length: 14 amino acids. Germline V lookup: CDR1 SGHTA, CDR2 FQGNSA. Trimming left V 4 bases short and J 13 bases short, with 22 bases between. CDR3 coding DNA: TGTGCCAGCAGCTATAACGGCGTGGTCCTAGGGGCCACCTTC. This sequence encodes CASSYNGVVLGATF. The entire variable domain, with the rest obtained from reference TRBV7-2 and TRBJ1-2, is as follows: GAGVSQSPSNKVTEKGKDVELRCDPISGHTALYWYRQSLGQGLEFLIYFQGNSAPDKSGLPSDRFSAERTGGSVSTLTIQRTQQEDSAVYLCASSYNGVVLGATFGSGTRLTVV.

This rearrangement joins TRBV2 to TRBJ1-3; 7 bases map to TRBD1. The CDR3 contains 15 residues. CDR1 is SNHLY and CDR2 is FYNNEI in the germline V gene. Trimming took 5 bases from V and 1 from J; bases not matched to a gene: 5. CDR3 in DNA: TGTGCCAGCAGTAGACAGGGATTGTCTGGAAACACCATATATTTT. Residues: CASSRQGLSGNTIYF.

V is TRBV3-1 (or the pseudogene TRBV3-2) and J is TRBJ2-7; TRBD1 matches 7 bases. The J segment lost 6 bases and the V segment lost 1 base, leaving 6 bases of the junction unmatched. The CDR3 totals 14 residues. Per germline, CDR1 LGHDT and CDR2 YNNKEL (reference sequence). The CDR3: CASSQAGGRGEQYF. The CDR3 DNA sequence: TGTGCCAGCAGCCAAGCAGGGGGTAGGGGCGAGCAGTACTTC.